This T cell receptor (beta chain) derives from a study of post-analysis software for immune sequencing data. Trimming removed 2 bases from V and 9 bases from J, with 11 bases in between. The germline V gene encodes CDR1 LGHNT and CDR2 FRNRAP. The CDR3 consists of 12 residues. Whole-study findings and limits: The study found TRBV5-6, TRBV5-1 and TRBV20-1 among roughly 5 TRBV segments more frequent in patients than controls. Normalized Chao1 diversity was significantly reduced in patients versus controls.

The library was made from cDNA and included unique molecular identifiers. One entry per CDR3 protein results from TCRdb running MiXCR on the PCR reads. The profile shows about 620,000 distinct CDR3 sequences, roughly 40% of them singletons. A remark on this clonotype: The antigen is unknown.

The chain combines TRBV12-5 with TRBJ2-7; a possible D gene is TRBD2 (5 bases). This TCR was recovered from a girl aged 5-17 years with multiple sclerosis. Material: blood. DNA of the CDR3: TGTGCTAGTGGTTTGCGGGGAACGGGGCAGTACTTC. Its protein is CASGLRGTGQYF.